Sequencing of this T cell receptor (beta chain) was carried out in a study of quantifying T cell responses using KT2 cells. As for the study in general: cDNA was made from DNase-treated RNA using alpha and beta constant primers. Broader study findings: Very high KT2 spike-in numbers caused saturation in KT2 sequence detection. KT2 clone alpha and beta sequence counts scaled linearly with input KT2 cell number. At about one KT2 cell per 100,000 PBMC, KT2 sequences were still detected.

CDR1 SGHRS and CDR2 YFSETQ come from the germline V gene. The CDR3 totals 15 residues. The V gene end was trimmed by 4 bases and the J gene end by 0 bases; junction bases not matched to a gene: 2. Different KT2-to-PBMC ratios were created with a constant PBMC count. A single-stranded UMI oligo with SP2 sequence was ligated to cDNA 3' ends. An equimolar mix of RC1.1 and RC1.2 primed the beta chain across TRBC1 and TRBC2. MiXCR was run by TCRdb on the UMI-ligation and nested PCR reads, yielding one entry per CDR3 protein. The profile covers more than 55,000 distinct CDR3 sequences, with around an eighth appearing a single time and roughly 9.5% taken by the ten largest. Note on this clonotype: Its matching antigen is unknown.

Sequenced material: PBMCs spiked with cells of the T cell clone KT2. This sequence was found in a human donor. J is TRBJ1-4 and V is TRBV5-1; 8 nucleotides align to TRBD1. The CDR3 here is CASSETGATNEKLFF. The DNA for the CDR3 is TGCGCCAGCAGCGAGACAGGGGCAACTAATGAAAAACTGTTTTTT.